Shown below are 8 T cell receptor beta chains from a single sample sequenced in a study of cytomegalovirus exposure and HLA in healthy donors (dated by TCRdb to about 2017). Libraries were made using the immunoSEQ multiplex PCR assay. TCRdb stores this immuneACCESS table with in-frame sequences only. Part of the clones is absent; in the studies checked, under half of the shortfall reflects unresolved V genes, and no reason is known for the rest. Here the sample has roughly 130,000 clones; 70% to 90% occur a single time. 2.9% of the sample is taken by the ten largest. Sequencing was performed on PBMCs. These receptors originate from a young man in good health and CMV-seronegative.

The CDR3 DNA is TGCGCCAGCAGCCAAAAAGGTGCCGCGGGAGTTCAGTTCTTC. Translated: CASSQKGAAGVQFF. V and J are TRBV4-1 and TRBJ2-1; 7 bases are a match to TRBD2. CDR1 is MGHRA, CDR2 YSYEKL, per germline. The CDR3 covers 14 residues. Unmatched junction bases numbered 11, after V lost 2 bases and J lost 13 bases.

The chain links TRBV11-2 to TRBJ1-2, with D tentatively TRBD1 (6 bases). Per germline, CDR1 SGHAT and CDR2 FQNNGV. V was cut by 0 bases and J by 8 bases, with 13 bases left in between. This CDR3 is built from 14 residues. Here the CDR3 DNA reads TGTGCCAGCAGCTTAGATCTGTGGGGGGGCGGCTACACCTTC. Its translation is CASSLDLWGGGYTF.

The CDR3 reads CASSAPGRGTEAFF. The DNA of the CDR3 is TGTGCCAGCAGTGCTCCGGGGCGGGGTACTGAAGCTTTCTTT. The chain links TRBV27 to TRBJ1-1; weak D call: TRBD1 (5 bases). This CDR3 has 14 amino acids. CDR1 MNHEY and CDR2 SMNVEV come from the germline V gene (reference sequence). V lost 5 bases and J lost 5, with 15 bases in between.

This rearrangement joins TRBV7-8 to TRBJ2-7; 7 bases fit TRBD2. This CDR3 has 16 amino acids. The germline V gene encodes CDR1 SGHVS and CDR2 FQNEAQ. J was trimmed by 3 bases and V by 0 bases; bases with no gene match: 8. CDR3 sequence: CASSLALTGRGYEQYF. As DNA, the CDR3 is TGTGCCAGCAGCTTAGCGCTAACGGGGAGGGGCTACGAGCAGTACTTC.

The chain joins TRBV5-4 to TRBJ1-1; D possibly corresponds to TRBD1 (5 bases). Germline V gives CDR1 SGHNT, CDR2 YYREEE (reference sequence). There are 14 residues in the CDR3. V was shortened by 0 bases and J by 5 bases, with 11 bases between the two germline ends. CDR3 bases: TGTGCCAGCAGCTTGGCTGGGGCTGGAACTGAAGCTTTCTTT. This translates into CASSLAGAGTEAFF.

CDR3 in DNA: TGTGCCAGCGGCGCCGAGGTGTGGAGCTACAATGAGCAGTTCTTC. This sequence encodes CASGAEVWSYNEQFF. The rearrangement joins TRBV6-1 to TRBJ2-1; D call uncertain. The length of the CDR3 is 15 residues. Germline CDR1 MNHNS, CDR2 SASEGT. V lost 8 bases and J 3 bases, leaving 17 bases between the germline ends.

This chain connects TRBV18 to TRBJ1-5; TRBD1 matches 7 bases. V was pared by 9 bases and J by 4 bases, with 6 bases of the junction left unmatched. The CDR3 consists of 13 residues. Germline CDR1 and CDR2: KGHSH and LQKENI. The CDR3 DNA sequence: TGTGCCAGTTCGGACAGGCCAAATCAGCCCCAGCATTTT. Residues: CASSDRPNQPQHF.

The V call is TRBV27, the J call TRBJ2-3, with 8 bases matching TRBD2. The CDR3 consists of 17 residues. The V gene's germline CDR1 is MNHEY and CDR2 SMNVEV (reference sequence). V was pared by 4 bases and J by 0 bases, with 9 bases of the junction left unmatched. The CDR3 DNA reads TGTGCCAGCAGTTCGGTGGGTAGCGGGGCTAGCACAGATACGCAGTATTTT. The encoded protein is CASSSVGSGASTDTQYF.